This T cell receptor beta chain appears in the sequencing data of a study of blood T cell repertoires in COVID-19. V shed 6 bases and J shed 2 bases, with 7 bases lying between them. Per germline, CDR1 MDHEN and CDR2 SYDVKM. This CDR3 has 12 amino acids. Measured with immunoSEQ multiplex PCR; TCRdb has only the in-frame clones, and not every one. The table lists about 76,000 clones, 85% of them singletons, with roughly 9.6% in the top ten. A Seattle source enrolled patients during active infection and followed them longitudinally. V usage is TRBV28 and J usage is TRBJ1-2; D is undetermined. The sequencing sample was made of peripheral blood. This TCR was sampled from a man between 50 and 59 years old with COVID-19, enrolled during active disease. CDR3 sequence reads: CASRVHNYGYTF. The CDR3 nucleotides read TGTGCCAGCAGAGTACACAACTATGGCTACACCTTC.